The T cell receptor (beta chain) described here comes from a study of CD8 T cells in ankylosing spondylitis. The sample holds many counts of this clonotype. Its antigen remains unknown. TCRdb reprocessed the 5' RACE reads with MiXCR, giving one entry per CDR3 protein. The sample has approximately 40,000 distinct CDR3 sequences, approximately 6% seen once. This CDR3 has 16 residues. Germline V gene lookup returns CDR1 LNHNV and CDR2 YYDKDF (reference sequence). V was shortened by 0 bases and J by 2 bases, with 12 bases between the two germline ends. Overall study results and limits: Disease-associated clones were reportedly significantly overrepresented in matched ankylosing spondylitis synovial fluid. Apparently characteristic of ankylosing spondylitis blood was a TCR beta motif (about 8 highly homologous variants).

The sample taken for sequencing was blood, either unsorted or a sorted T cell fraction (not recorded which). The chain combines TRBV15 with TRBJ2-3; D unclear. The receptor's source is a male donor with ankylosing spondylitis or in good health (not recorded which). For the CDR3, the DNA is TGTGCCACCAGCAGAGATTTAGAACCGAACACAGATACGCAGTATTTT. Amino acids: CATSRDLEPNTDTQYF.